One TCR beta chain is described in this entry. Other DNA sequences in this sample translate to the same CDR3. Produced via immunoSEQ multiplex PCR; TCRdb's table is partial and in-frame only. Among 300,000 to 350,000 clones listed, about 85% were seen once. Sample treatment: some 20 received Ad26.COV2.S at low or high dose, single or two shots; roughly five received placebo; per-sample allocation not given. Day 63 after the first injection of vaccine or placebo was the sampling time. The data belong to a study of Ad26.COV2.S vaccination and SARS-CoV-2 variants. The source is a person aged 18-65 years who received the Ad26.COV2.S COVID-19 vaccine or a placebo. The specimen was peripheral blood, collected in a trial of Ad26.COV2.S vaccine versus placebo.

CDR3 DNA: TGTGCCAGCAGTTACGAAGCTTTGAACACTGAAGCTTTCTTT. Protein sequence: CASSYEALNTEAFF. The J gene is TRBJ1-1, the V gene TRBV6-2 or TRBV6-3; D gene uncertain. The CDR3 spans 14 residues. V was shortened by 2 bases and J by 0 bases, with 7 bases between the two germline ends. Germline CDR1 and CDR2: MNHEY and SVGEGT.